One sample yielded the 28 T cell receptor beta chains listed below, sequenced in a study of cytomegalovirus exposure and HLA in healthy donors. With 60 Vbeta and 13 Jbeta primers, the PCR was carried out. Sequenced by immunoSEQ multiplex PCR; TCRdb stores in-frame clones only, minus some. There are roughly 180,000 clones in the sample; around three quarters occur only once, and roughly 2.5% lies in the top ten. The sequencing input was PBMCs. The receptors derive from a woman in her 30s in good health and CMV-seropositive.

This clone was seen a few times. The chain joins TRBV28 to TRBJ1-3, with unresolved D. Germline V gives CDR1 MDHEN, CDR2 SYDVKM. This CDR3 is 16 amino acids long. V dropped 7 bases and J dropped 0 bases, with 16 bases sitting between them. The CDR3 bases are TGTGCCAGCACCTGGGCAGGTATGCGCTCTGGAAACACCATATATTTT. It translates to CASTWAGMRSGNTIYF.

This clone was recorded a few times. The chain couples TRBV6-4 to TRBJ1-2; D uncertain. With 3 bases removed from V and 4 bases from J, the gap between germline ends came to 15 bases. This CDR3 contains 15 residues. Germline values: CDR1 MRHNA, CDR2 SNTAGT. DNA for the CDR3: TGTGCCAGCAGTGAGACGTGGCAGGCCAGCTATGGCTACACCTTC. Encoded protein: CASSETWQASYGYTF.

Points on this clone: A read error may account for a junction end that differs from germline. V and J are TRBV10-2 and TRBJ1-2, with TRBD1 matching 10 bases. The CDR3 runs to 14 residues. Germline V gene sequence: CDR1 WSHSY, CDR2 SAAADI. The CDR3 DNA reads TGCGCCAGCACTGAGGACAGGGGGGGCTATGGCTACACCTTC. This codes for CASTEDRGGYGYTF.

This clone was counted between two and nine times. DNA for the CDR3: TGTGCCAGTAGTATCCGGGTCGCGGGAAACACCATATATTTT. Its protein is CASSIRVAGNTIYF. V is TRBV19 and J is TRBJ1-3, with D unclear. Trimming stripped 3 bases from V and 4 bases from J, with 10 bases between. The CDR3 consists of 14 residues. Germline CDR1 is LNHDA and CDR2 is SQIVND (reference sequence).

The V call is TRBV5-6, the J call TRBJ2-7; the D gene is possibly TRBD1 (6 bases). Germline CDR1 is SGHDT and CDR2 is YYEEEE. Trimming removed 1 base at V and 3 bases at J, with 17 bases between. The CDR3 contains 16 residues. CDR3 bases: TGTGCCAGCAGCTTGCTGATGGGACAAAAAATCTACGAGCAGTACTTC. Protein sequence: CASSLLMGQKIYEQYF.

The CDR3 loop is CASSDLGLAKNIQYF. The CDR3 DNA reads as TGCGCCAGCAGCGACCTGGGCCTAGCCAAAAACATTCAGTACTTC. The rearrangement uses TRBV4-1 and TRBJ2-4; the D is unclear. This CDR3 region has 15 residues. Germline V gives CDR1 MGHRA, CDR2 YSYEKL. V was trimmed by 5 bases and J by 0 bases, leaving 11 bases between them.

The chain has TRBV4-1 and TRBJ2-7; TRBD1 matches at 8 bases. The CDR3 extends over 14 amino acids. Germline CDR1 and CDR2: MGHRA and YSYEKL. V lost 5 bases and J lost 2; bases outside the gene matches: 5. CDR3 sequence: CASSAPDRAYEQYF. As DNA, the CDR3 is TGCGCCAGCAGCGCCCCGGACAGGGCCTACGAGCAGTACTTC.

The chain uses TRBV27 and TRBJ2-7, with 10 positions matching TRBD2. The V gene end was trimmed by 2 bases and the J gene end by 7 bases; junction bases not matched to a gene: 11. Germline V gene data show CDR1 as MNHEY and CDR2 as SMNVEV (reference sequence). The CDR3 is made up of 16 amino acids. CDR3 loop: CASSLLRAGGPREQYF. CDR3 nucleotide sequence: TGTGCCAGCAGTTTACTGCGAGCGGGGGGGCCCCGGGAGCAGTACTTC.

The V and J genes are TRBV4-3 and TRBJ2-3; D remains ambiguous. The CDR3 is 14 amino acids. Per the germline V gene, CDR1 is LGHNA and CDR2 is YSLEER. Trimming shortened V by 6 bases and J by 0 bases, and 10 bases separated the two germline ends. The DNA for the CDR3 is TGCGCCAGCAGGCAGATGTTCAGCACAGATACGCAGTATTTT. Amino acid sequence: CASRQMFSTDTQYF.

This chain links TRBV19 with TRBJ1-4; unclear D gene. V was pared by 7 bases and J by 0 bases, with 12 bases between. The CDR3 is 15 amino acids. CDR1 is LNHDA, CDR2 SQIVND, per germline (reference sequence). Here the CDR3 reads CASMEGSATNEKLFF. For the CDR3, the DNA is TGTGCCAGTATGGAGGGATCAGCAACTAATGAAAAACTGTTTTTT.

This chain uses TRBV7-9 with TRBJ1-2; 8 nucleotides agree with TRBD1. The CDR3 spans 16 residues. Germline CDR1 is SEHNR and CDR2 is FQNEAQ (reference sequence). The V and J ends lost 5 bases and 0 bases, in that order; junction bases with no gene match: 8. The CDR3 DNA reads as TGTGCCAGCAGCGAGACAGGGGCCTCGGCTAACTATGGCTACACCTTC. Translation: CASSETGASANYGYTF.

The chain combines TRBV6-5 with TRBJ2-3, with 13 nucleotides matching TRBD2. V lost 4 bases, J lost 8 bases, and 3 bases stayed unmatched. The germline CDR1 and CDR2 sequences are MNHEY and SVGAGI. The CDR3 spans 14 residues. The CDR3 protein is CASSSGLAGATQYF. For the CDR3, the DNA is TGTGCCAGCAGTTCAGGACTAGCGGGGGCTACGCAGTATTTT.

The V gene is TRBV5-1, the J gene TRBJ1-6, with TRBD1 as a possible D gene (5 bases). Germline lookup yields CDR1 SGHRS and CDR2 YFSETQ. The CDR3 covers 15 residues. V lost 3 bases and J lost 10, with 17 bases in between. CDR3 sequence: CASSSNQGRVSPLHF. The DNA of the CDR3 is TGCGCCAGCAGCTCAAACCAGGGTAGGGTCTCACCCCTCCACTTT.

The rearrangement joins TRBV10-3 to TRBJ2-5, with D unclear. Trimming removed 6 bases from V and 5 bases from J, with 10 bases in between. This CDR3 spans 12 amino acids. In germline, CDR1 is ENHRY, CDR2 SYGVKD. CDR3 sequence (DNA): TGTGCCATCAGCCCACTCGGGGAGACCCAGTACTTC. Its protein product is CAISPLGETQYF.

This rearrangement joins TRBV13 to TRBJ2-3; no clear D. CDR3 size: 16 residues. The V gene lost 2 bases and the J gene lost 2 bases, with 14 bases spanning the gap. From germline, CDR1 is PRHDT and CDR2 FYEKMQ (reference sequence). CDR3 sequence (DNA): TGTGCCAGCAGCTTAATCTTACGAGGAACCACAGATACGCAGTATTTT. It encodes CASSLILRGTTDTQYF. The variable domain in full, completed from reference TRBV13 and TRBJ2-3, reads AAGVIQSPRHLIKEKRETATLKCYPIPRHDTVYWYQQGPGQDPQFLISFYEKMQSDKGSIPDRFSAQQFSDYHSELNMSSLELGDSALYFCASSLILRGTTDTQYFGPGTRLTVL.

The chain combines TRBV2 with TRBJ2-1, with D possibly matching TRBD2 (5 bases). Per the germline V gene, CDR1 is SNHLY and CDR2 is FYNNEI. CDR3 size: 13 residues. Between the trimmed V and J ends, which lost 7 bases and 12 bases, there was a span of 19 bases. CDR3 amino acids: CASTGSYNEGQFF. The CDR3 DNA reads TGTGCCAGCACGGGGAGCTACAATGAGGGGCAGTTCTTC.

This chain connects TRBV7-9 to TRBJ2-3; 7 bases agree with TRBD2. The trim removed 5 bases at V and 1 base at J, leaving 6 bases unmatched. The germline CDR1 and CDR2 sequences are SEHNR and FQNEAQ (reference sequence). There are 15 residues in the CDR3. CDR3 protein: CASSPGAGGTDTQYF. The DNA of the CDR3 is TGTGCCAGCAGCCCCGGGGCGGGGGGCACAGATACGCAGTATTTT.

The chain links TRBV28 to TRBJ1-3, with D tentatively TRBD1 (6 bases). Trimming took off 6 bases at V and 4 bases at J, with 19 bases between the two ends. Germline loops: CDR1 MDHEN, CDR2 SYDVKM. The CDR3 runs 16 residues. CDR3 bases: TGTGCCAGCAGCCTTTCTCCCCAGGGGTACGGAAACACCATATATTTT. Protein sequence: CASSLSPQGYGNTIYF.

The V call is TRBV6-1, the J call TRBJ2-3; maybe TRBD2 (5 bases). The CDR3 is made up of 12 amino acids. Germline CDR1 and CDR2: MNHNS and SASEGT. V lost 4 bases to trimming and J lost 5 bases, with 7 bases between them. CDR3 bases: TGTGCCAGCAGTGTTGAGGGAGATACGCAGTATTTT. Protein product: CASSVEGDTQYF.

This clone was seen only a few times. The chain joins TRBV6-1 to TRBJ2-5, with TRBD2 identical over 7 bases. The CDR3 is made up of 13 amino acids. Germline V gives CDR1 MNHNS, CDR2 SASEGT. The V segment lost 8 bases and the J segment 5 bases; nucleotides outside the gene matches: 8. The CDR3, as DNA: TGTGCCAGCGCTCCGGGGGGATGGGAGACCCAGTACTTC. Its protein product is CASAPGGWETQYF.

V usage is TRBV19 and J usage is TRBJ1-1; 9 nucleotides match TRBD1. The CDR3 loop spans 18 amino acids. Trimming cost V 1 base and J 2 bases; bases outside gene matches: 11. The V gene's germline CDR1 is LNHDA and CDR2 SQIVND (reference sequence). The CDR3 protein is CASSIGKGTGWSNTEAFF. The CDR3 DNA follows: TGTGCCAGTAGTATAGGGAAAGGGACAGGGTGGAGTAACACTGAAGCTTTCTTT.

The gene calls are TRBV2 and TRBJ1-4; no reliable D call. The CDR3 loop spans 12 amino acids. V lost 6 bases, J lost 8 bases, and 10 bases lay in between. Germline-derived CDR1 and CDR2 are SNHLY and FYNNEI. CDR3 nucleotides: TGTGCCAGCAGGGACCGGGAGGAAAAACTGTTTTTT. Translation: CASRDREEKLFF.

J is TRBJ1-4 and V is TRBV4-3; D remains ambiguous. The V and J ends lost 4 bases and 0 bases respectively, with 9 bases between them. Germline lookup yields CDR1 LGHNA and CDR2 YSLEER. This CDR3 comprises 15 residues. The CDR3 is CASSPRRATNEKLFF. In DNA form, the CDR3 reads TGCGCCAGCAGCCCGAGGAGAGCAACTAATGAAAAACTGTTTTTT.

The chain joins TRBV11-3 to TRBJ2-5; TRBD2 is a possible D gene (6 bases). Between the trimmed V and J ends, which lost 8 bases and 3 bases, there was a span of 10 bases. This CDR3 region has 12 residues. CDR1 and CDR2 (germline): SGHNT, YENEEA. The CDR3 DNA reads as TGTGCCAGCTCGGTAGCGGAAGAGACCCAGTACTTC. As protein: CASSVAEETQYF.

As for this clone: Different DNA sequences within this sample yield the same CDR3. This chain connects TRBV7-2 to TRBJ1-1; TRBD1 is a possible D gene (6 bases). V gave up 4 bases and J gave up 1 base, with 7 bases separating them. CDR1 is SGHTA, CDR2 FQGNSA, per germline. This CDR3 spans 13 amino acids. CDR3 DNA sequence: TGTGCCAGCAGCTCACAGGGGAACACTGAAGCTTTCTTT. Protein product: CASSSQGNTEAFF. Filled out from reference TRBV7-2 and TRBJ1-1, the complete variable domain reads GAGVSQSPSNKVTEKGKDVELRCDPISGHTALYWYRQSLGQGLEFLIYFQGNSAPDKSGLPSDRFSAERTGGSVSTLTIQRTQQEDSAVYLCASSSQGNTEAFFGQGTRLTVV.

In this sample, this clone turned up a few times. This rearrangement joins TRBV25-1 to TRBJ2-1, with 7 bases fitting TRBD2. The germline V gene has CDR1 MGHDK and CDR2 SYGVNS. The CDR3 consists of 15 residues. J was trimmed by 0 bases and V by 6 bases; bases with no gene match: 5. The CDR3 bases are TGTGCCAGCAGCCACTCGGGGGGCTCCTACAATGAGCAGTTCTTC. Amino acids: CASSHSGGSYNEQFF.

This rearrangement joins TRBV5-6 to TRBJ2-3; no clear D gene. CDR1 is SGHDT, CDR2 YYEEEE, per germline. Trimming took 0 bases from V and 4 from J, leaving 12 bases between them. This CDR3 spans 15 amino acids. CDR3 region: CASSLVGQVADTQYF. DNA of the CDR3: TGTGCCAGCAGCTTGGTGGGCCAGGTAGCAGATACGCAGTATTTT.

The chain joins TRBV11-3 to TRBJ2-2; no reliable D call. Germline values: CDR1 SGHNT, CDR2 YENEEA. Trimming left V 4 bases short and J 7 bases short, with 13 bases between. The CDR3 is made up of 14 amino acids. The CDR3 nucleotides are TGTGCCAGCAGCTCTATATGGTTTAGCGGGGAGCTGTTTTTT. Translating it yields CASSSIWFSGELFF.